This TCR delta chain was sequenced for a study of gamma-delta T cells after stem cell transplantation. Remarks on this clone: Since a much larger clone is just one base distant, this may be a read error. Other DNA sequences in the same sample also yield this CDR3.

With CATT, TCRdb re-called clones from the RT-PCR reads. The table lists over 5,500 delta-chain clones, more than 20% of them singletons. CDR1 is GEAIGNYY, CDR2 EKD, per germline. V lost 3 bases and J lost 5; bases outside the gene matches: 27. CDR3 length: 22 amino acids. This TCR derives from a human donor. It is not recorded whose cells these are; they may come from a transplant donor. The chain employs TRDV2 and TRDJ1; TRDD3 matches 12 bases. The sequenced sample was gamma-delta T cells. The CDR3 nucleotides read TGTGCCTGTGACTCCCCCTTCCTACCAGTACTGGGGGATACTTTAGGCACTGATAAACTCATCTTT. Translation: CACDSPFLPVLGDTLGTDKLIF.